The 9 T cell receptor beta chains in this list originate from one sample, sequenced in a study of blood T cell repertoires in COVID-19. Measured with immunoSEQ multiplex PCR; TCRdb has only the in-frame clones, and not every one. The data contain about 310,000 clones, about 90% of them seen just once; the ten biggest clones take up roughly 2%. Specimen: peripheral blood. Every receptor here comes from a man aged 18-30 years with active or convalescent COVID-19.

The genes are TRBV4-1 and TRBJ2-7, with a weak D call TRBD2 (6 bases). Germline V gene data show CDR1 as MGHRA and CDR2 as YSYEKL. This CDR3 is built from 16 residues. The ends were cut back, 1 base at V and 5 bases at J, with 18 bases in the middle. The CDR3 sequence: CASSQVGGVRGHEQYF. The CDR3 coding sequence is TGCGCCAGCAGCCAAGTAGGAGGGGTTAGAGGCCACGAGCAGTACTTC.

This sequence joins TRBV4-1 and TRBJ1-2; the D gene is possibly TRBD1 (6 bases). The V end lost 0 bases, the J end lost 2 bases, and 13 bases lay between the germline ends. In germline, CDR1 is MGHRA, CDR2 YSYEKL. CDR3 length: 16 residues. This chain's CDR3 is CASSQDLQGPNYGYTF. CDR3 bases: TGCGCCAGCAGCCAAGATCTCCAGGGGCCCAACTATGGCTACACCTTC.

The chain links TRBV2 to TRBJ2-5, with D perhaps matching TRBD1 (5 bases). Germline CDR1 SNHLY, CDR2 FYNNEI. The CDR3 is 16 amino acids. V was shortened by 7 bases and J by 5 bases, with 23 bases between the two germline ends. CDR3 amino acids: CASKIGASRWMETQYF. The CDR3 DNA is TGTGCCAGCAAAATAGGGGCTAGTAGGTGGATGGAGACCCAGTACTTC.

J is TRBJ2-3 and V is TRBV6-5, with TRBD2 matching over 8 bases. With V trimmed by 7 bases and J by 3 bases, 3 bases remained unmatched. CDR1 and CDR2 from the germline V gene are MNHEY and SVGAGI. This CDR3 has 13 residues. In DNA, the CDR3 is TGTGCCAGCACCCCGGGAGGGACAGATACGCAGTATTTT. Translated: CASTPGGTDTQYF.

This clone was seen only a few times. This sequence joins TRBV6-5 and TRBJ2-7; 9 bases are a match to TRBD1. Germline assignment: CDR1 MNHEY and CDR2 SVGAGI. The CDR3 has 15 residues. After removal of 6 bases from V and 3 bases from J, the junction contained 9 bases not matched to a gene. The CDR3 DNA reads TGTGCCAGCAGCCCGCCGGGACAGGGAATCTACGAGCAGTACTTC. The encoded protein is CASSPPGQGIYEQYF.

This sequence joins TRBV11-3 and TRBJ2-7; the match to TRBD1 covers 7 bases. This CDR3 is 12 amino acids long. Germline lookup yields CDR1 SGHNT and CDR2 YENEEA. CDR3 loop: CPDITGVYEQYF. CDR3 DNA sequence: TGTCCGGACATAACAGGGGTCTACGAGCAGTACTTC.

The chain links TRBV11-1 to TRBJ2-2; 8 bases line up with TRBD1. The V and J ends lost 5 bases and 4 bases, in that order; junction bases with no gene match: 6. This CDR3 is built from 15 residues. CDR1 and CDR2 (germline): SGHAT, FQDESV (reference sequence). The CDR3 nucleotides are TGTGCCAGCAGCCCTGGACAGGGCGGCACCGGGGAGCTGTTTTTT. Protein product: CASSPGQGGTGELFF.

Comments on this clone: Other DNA sequences from this sample encode an identical CDR3 as well. The J gene is TRBJ1-2, the V gene TRBV18; D is perhaps TRBD1 (5 bases). The CDR3 length is 13 residues. Per germline, CDR1 KGHSH and CDR2 LQKENI. V shed 3 bases and J shed 1 base, with 6 bases lying between them. The CDR3 sequence is CASSPDSNYGYTF. The CDR3 nucleotides are TGTGCCAGCTCACCCGACAGTAACTATGGCTACACCTTC.

As to this clone: This CDR3 is also generated by other DNA sequences in the sample. The J gene is TRBJ1-1, the V gene TRBV4-1; D may be TRBD1 (6 bases). Germline V lookup: CDR1 MGHRA, CDR2 YSYEKL. CDR3 length equals 13 residues. Trimming stripped 5 bases from V and 1 base from J, with 8 bases between. The CDR3, as DNA: TGCGCCAGCAGCGACAGGACGAACACTGAAGCTTTCTTT. Its protein is CASSDRTNTEAFF.